The sequence of this T cell receptor beta chain was determined in a study of molecular identifiers for immune sequencing clone quantification. Sorted inputs of 20,000 to 1,000,000 cells, with 10%, 30% or 50% RNA, yielded naive CD8 libraries. Sorting captured naive CD8 T cells as CD8+CD4-CCR7+CD45RA+. Study-level points and caveats: Clones carrying above 20 RNA copies accounted for over 97% of effector molecules, under 1% in naive cells.

The CDR3 totals 15 residues. V lost 0 bases to trimming and J lost 0 bases, with 9 bases between them. Germline V lookup: CDR1 SEHNR, CDR2 FQNEAQ (reference sequence). This clonotype appeared many times. The antigen remains unidentified. Methods described previously were used for bulk TCR libraries, and listed TCR primers were applied. Via MiXCR, TCRdb re-called the PCR reads, giving one row per CDR3 protein. Among about 640,000 distinct CDR3 sequences listed, just under 20% were seen once. The TCR originated in a human donor in good health. Some libraries in this study had Jurkat cell RNA spiked in. This rearrangement joins TRBV7-9 to TRBJ2-7; D unresolved. The sequencing sample was made of naive CD8+ T cells from blood, with Jurkat cell RNA spiked in. Subset noted: FACS-sorted CD8+CD4-CCR7+CD45RA+ naive T cells. The CDR3 is CASSLAVASSYEQYF. CDR3 nucleotide sequence: TGTGCCAGCAGCTTAGCGGTGGCCAGCTCCTACGAGCAGTACTTC.